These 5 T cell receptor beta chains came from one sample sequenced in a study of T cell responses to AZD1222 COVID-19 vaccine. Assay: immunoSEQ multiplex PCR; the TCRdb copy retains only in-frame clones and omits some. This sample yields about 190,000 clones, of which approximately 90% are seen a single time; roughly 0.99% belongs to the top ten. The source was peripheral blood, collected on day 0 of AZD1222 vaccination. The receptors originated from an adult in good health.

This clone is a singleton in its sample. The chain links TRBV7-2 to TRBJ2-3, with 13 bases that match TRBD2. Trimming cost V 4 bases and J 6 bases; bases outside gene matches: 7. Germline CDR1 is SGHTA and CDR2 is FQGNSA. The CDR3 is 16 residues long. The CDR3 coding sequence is TGTGCCAGCAGCTCGGGACTAGCGGGACCCGGGGATACGCAGTATTTT. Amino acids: CASSSGLAGPGDTQYF.

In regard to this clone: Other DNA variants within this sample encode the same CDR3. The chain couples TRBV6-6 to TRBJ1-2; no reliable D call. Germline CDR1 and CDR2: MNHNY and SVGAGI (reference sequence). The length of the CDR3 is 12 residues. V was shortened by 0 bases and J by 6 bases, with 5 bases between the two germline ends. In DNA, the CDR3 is TGTGCCAGCAGTTACTCTGGTGATGGCTACACCTTC. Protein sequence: CASSYSGDGYTF.

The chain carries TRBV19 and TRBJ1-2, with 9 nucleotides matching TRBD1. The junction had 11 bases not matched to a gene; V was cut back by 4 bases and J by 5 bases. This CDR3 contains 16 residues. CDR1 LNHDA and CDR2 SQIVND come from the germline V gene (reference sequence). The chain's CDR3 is CASSNDRGSVRYGYTF. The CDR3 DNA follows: TGTGCCAGTAGTAACGACAGGGGGTCCGTCCGTTATGGCTACACCTTC.

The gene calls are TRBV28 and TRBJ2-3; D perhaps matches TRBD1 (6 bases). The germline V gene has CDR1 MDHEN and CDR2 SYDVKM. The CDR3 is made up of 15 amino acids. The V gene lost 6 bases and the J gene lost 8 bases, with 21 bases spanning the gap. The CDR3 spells CASSWETGSGGTQYF. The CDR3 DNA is TGTGCCAGCAGCTGGGAAACAGGGTCGGGCGGTACGCAGTATTTT.

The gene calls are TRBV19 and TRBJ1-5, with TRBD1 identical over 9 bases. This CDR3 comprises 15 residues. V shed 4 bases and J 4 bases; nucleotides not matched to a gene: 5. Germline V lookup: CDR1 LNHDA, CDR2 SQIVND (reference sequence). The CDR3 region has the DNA TGTGCCAGTAGTAGGGACAGGGAAGGTAATCAGCCCCAGCATTTT. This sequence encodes CASSRDREGNQPQHF.